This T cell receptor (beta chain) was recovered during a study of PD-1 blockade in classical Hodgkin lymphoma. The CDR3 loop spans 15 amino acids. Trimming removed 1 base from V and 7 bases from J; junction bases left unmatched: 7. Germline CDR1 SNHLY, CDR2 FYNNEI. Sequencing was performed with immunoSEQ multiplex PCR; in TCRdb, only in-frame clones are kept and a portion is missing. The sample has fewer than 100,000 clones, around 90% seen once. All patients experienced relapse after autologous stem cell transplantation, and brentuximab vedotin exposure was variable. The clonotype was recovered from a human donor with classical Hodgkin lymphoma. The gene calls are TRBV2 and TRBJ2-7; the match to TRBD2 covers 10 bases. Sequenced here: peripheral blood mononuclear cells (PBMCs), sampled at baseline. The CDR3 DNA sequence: TGTGCCAGCAGTGAAGACAGGCTAGCGGGAGTAGAGCAGTACTTC. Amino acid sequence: CASSEDRLAGVEQYF.